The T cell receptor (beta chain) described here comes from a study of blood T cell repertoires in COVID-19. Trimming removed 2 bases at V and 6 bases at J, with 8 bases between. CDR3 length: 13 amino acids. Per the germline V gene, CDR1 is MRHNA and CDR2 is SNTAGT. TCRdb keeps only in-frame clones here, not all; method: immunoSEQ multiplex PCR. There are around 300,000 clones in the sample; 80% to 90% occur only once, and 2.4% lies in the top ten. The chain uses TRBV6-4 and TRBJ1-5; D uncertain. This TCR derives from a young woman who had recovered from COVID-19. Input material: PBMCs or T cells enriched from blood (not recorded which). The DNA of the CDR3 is TGTGCCAGCAGTGACGAGGAGGGTCAGCCCCAGCATTTT. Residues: CASSDEEGQPQHF.